A single sample is the source of the 17 T cell receptor beta chains below, sequenced in a study of cytomegalovirus exposure and HLA in healthy donors. Generated by immunoSEQ multiplex PCR, the TCRdb table keeps only in-frame clones and is missing some. The repertoire holds a few hundred thousand clones, approximately 90% seen once, with roughly 0.8% in the top ten. The sequenced material came from PBMCs. The receptor set was obtained from a woman aged 18 to 35 in good health and CMV-seronegative.

CDR3 in amino acids: CASREGTSGRGETQYF. CDR3 bases: TGTGCCAGCAGGGAAGGGACTAGCGGGAGAGGAGAGACCCAGTACTTC. The V and J genes are TRBV5-4 and TRBJ2-5; 14 bases are a match to TRBD2. CDR1 is SGHNT and CDR2 is YYREEE in the germline V gene (reference sequence). This CDR3 has 16 residues. With 5 bases clipped from V and 4 bases from J, the junction kept 7 bases outside the gene matches.

V usage is TRBV10-3 and J usage is TRBJ2-7; 10 positions agree with TRBD1. The CDR3 consists of 15 residues. Germline CDR1 reads ENHRY; CDR2 reads SYGVKD. V was pared by 6 bases and J by 7 bases, with 12 bases of the junction left unmatched. CDR3 nucleotides: TGTGCCATCAGCGGCAACGGACAGGGGGAAGGTGAGCAGTACTTC. Translating gives CAISGNGQGEGEQYF.

The rearrangement joins TRBV6-6 to TRBJ1-1, with D perhaps matching TRBD1 (5 bases). V shed 7 bases and J shed 5 bases, with 11 bases lying between them. Looked up from germline, CDR1 is MNHNY and CDR2 is SVGAGI (reference sequence). The CDR3 is 12 residues long. CDR3 coding DNA: TGTGCCAGCACCCCAGGGTATACTGAAGCTTTCTTT. This encodes CASTPGYTEAFF.

The chain has TRBV7-8 and TRBJ2-7, with TRBD1 matching over 8 bases. The germline V gene has CDR1 SGHVS and CDR2 FQNEAQ. This CDR3 region has 11 residues. V dropped 6 bases and J dropped 6; count of bases not matched to a gene: 1. CDR3 in amino acids: CASRDRAEQYF. The CDR3 DNA follows: TGTGCCAGCAGGGACAGGGCCGAGCAGTACTTC. The full variable domain, in which reference TRBV7-8 and TRBJ2-7 provide the parts outside the CDR3, is GAGVSQSPRYKVAKRGQDVALRCDPISGHVSLFWYQQALGQGPEFLTYFQNEAQLDKSGLPSDRFFAERPEGSVSTLKIQRTQQEDSAVYLCASRDRAEQYFGPGTRLTVT.

This sequence joins TRBV2 and TRBJ2-1; D may be TRBD1 (5 bases). In germline, CDR1 is SNHLY, CDR2 FYNNEI. V was clipped by 6 bases and J by 1 base, with 7 bases between them. CDR3 length: 13 amino acids. DNA of the CDR3: TGTGCCAGCAGGAAGGGGTCCTACAATGAGCAGTTCTTC. This encodes CASRKGSYNEQFF.

V is TRBV6-5 and J is TRBJ2-7; possible D gene TRBD1, 6 bases. This CDR3 is 13 amino acids long. Trimming pared 7 bases from V and 0 bases from J, leaving 10 bases between. Germline CDR1 and CDR2: MNHEY and SVGAGI. In DNA, the CDR3 is TGTGCCAGCAAGCAGGGGCACTCCTACGAGCAGTACTTC. Translating it yields CASKQGHSYEQYF.

The chain couples TRBV5-1 to TRBJ2-4; tentative D call: TRBD1 (6 bases). CDR3 length: 15 amino acids. V was trimmed by 4 bases and J by 0 bases, leaving 11 bases between them. Germline CDR1 is SGHRS and CDR2 is YFSETQ. This CDR3 is CASSLGQLAKNIQYF. In nucleotides, the CDR3 is TGCGCCAGCAGCCTTGGACAGCTAGCCAAAAACATTCAGTACTTC. Together with reference TRBV5-1 and TRBJ2-4, the CDR3 gives the full variable domain: KAGVTQTPRYLIKTRGQQVTLSCSPISGHRSVSWYQQTPGQGLQFLFEYFSETQRNKGNFPGRFSGRQFSNSRSEMNVSTLELGDSALYLCASSLGQLAKNIQYFGAGTRLSVL.

The genes are TRBV6-5 and TRBJ1-3, with a tentative D call TRBD1 (5 bases). Germline CDR1 and CDR2: MNHEY and SVGAGI. CDR3 length: 15 amino acids. V lost 4 bases to trimming and J lost 0 bases, with 10 bases between them. The CDR3 DNA follows: TGTGCCAGCAGTTCCCAGGGAGGCTCTGGAAACACCATATATTTT. Its translation is CASSSQGGSGNTIYF.

This chain links TRBV29-1 with TRBJ1-2; no firm D call. CDR1 is SQVTM and CDR2 is ANQGSEA in the germline V gene. The CDR3 runs 11 residues. The V and J ends lost 7 bases and 8 bases respectively, with 14 bases between them. The CDR3 is CSDHRPGGYTF. The CDR3 coding sequence is TGCAGCGACCATCGCCCGGGGGGCTACACCTTC.

This rearrangement joins TRBV13 to TRBJ1-1; D is unclear. In germline, CDR1 is PRHDT, CDR2 FYEKMQ (reference sequence). There are 12 residues in the CDR3. The germline V and J ends were trimmed by 2 bases and 11 bases, with 12 bases remaining between them. The CDR3 protein is CASSLRGSYAFF. The CDR3 coding sequence is TGTGCCAGCAGCTTACGCGGCAGCTATGCTTTCTTT. Drawing the rest from reference TRBV13 and TRBJ1-1, the complete variable domain is AAGVIQSPRHLIKEKRETATLKCYPIPRHDTVYWYQQGPGQDPQFLISFYEKMQSDKGSIPDRFSAQQFSDYHSELNMSSLELGDSALYFCASSLRGSYAFFGQGTRLTVV.

The chain links TRBV18 to TRBJ2-3; possibly TRBD1 for D (6 bases). Germline CDR1 and CDR2: KGHSH and LQKENI. The CDR3 contains 14 residues. Between the trimmed V and J ends, which lost 3 bases and 5 bases, there was a span of 12 bases. The CDR3 DNA reads TGTGCCAGCTCACCTTCGAGGACAGAAGATACGCAGTATTTT. The encoded protein is CASSPSRTEDTQYF.

This chain connects TRBV25-1 to TRBJ1-2, with 8 bases lining up with TRBD1. This CDR3 has 13 amino acids. V lost 7 bases to trimming and J lost 4 bases; unmatched junction nucleotides: 5. CDR1 and CDR2 from the germline V gene are MGHDK and SYGVNS. CDR3 loop: CASKQDRAYGYTF. The CDR3 DNA reads as TGTGCCAGCAAACAGGACAGGGCCTATGGCTACACCTTC.

The chain carries TRBV27 and TRBJ1-3, with D hard to call. CDR1 and CDR2 from the germline V gene are MNHEY and SMNVEV (reference sequence). V lost 6 bases, J lost 3 bases, and 9 bases lay in between. The CDR3 spans 13 residues. CDR3 residues: CASRPSRGNTIYF. The CDR3 DNA reads TGTGCCAGCAGACCAAGCCGTGGAAACACCATATATTTT.

This chain connects TRBV2 to TRBJ2-3, with 7 bases fitting TRBD1. V was pared by 7 bases and J by 0 bases, with 10 bases of the junction left unmatched. The germline CDR1 and CDR2 sequences are SNHLY and FYNNEI. This CDR3 contains 16 residues. CDR3 bases: TGTGCCAGCATCCCAGAGGGGGCAGTTAGCACAGATACGCAGTATTTT. Protein product: CASIPEGAVSTDTQYF.

The chain is built from TRBV9 and TRBJ2-2, with D possibly being TRBD1 (6 bases). Germline values: CDR1 SGDLS, CDR2 YYNGEE. Trimming took 4 bases from V and 7 from J, leaving 23 bases between them. This CDR3 is 17 amino acids long. In DNA, the CDR3 is TGTGCCAGCAGCTTCAACTATCCGAGCAGGGGTGGCGGGGAGCTGTTTTTT. Its protein is CASSFNYPSRGGGELFF.

The V and J genes are TRBV9 and TRBJ2-7; 9 bases fit TRBD1. This CDR3 spans 16 amino acids. After removal of 2 bases from V and 3 bases from J, the junction contained 9 bases not matched to a gene. The germline gives CDR1 SGDLS, CDR2 YYNGEE. The DNA of the CDR3 is TGTGCCAGCAGCGTCGGCGGGACAGGGACGATCTACGAGCAGTACTTC. Translated, it gives CASSVGGTGTIYEQYF.

In its sample, this clone was seen a few times. The rearrangement uses TRBV5-6 and TRBJ1-5, with D perhaps TRBD1 (5 bases). The CDR3 consists of 12 residues. In germline, CDR1 is SGHDT, CDR2 YYEEEE. V was trimmed by 2 bases and J by 5 bases, leaving 5 bases between them. This CDR3 is CASSLGDQPQHF. For the CDR3, the DNA is TGTGCCAGCAGCTTAGGGGATCAGCCCCAGCATTTT.